This is a list of T cell receptor beta chains from one sample in a study of T cell responses to AZD1222 COVID-19 vaccine. The protocol was immunoSEQ multiplex PCR, while the TCRdb copy is restricted to in-frame clones and leaves out a portion. The sample contains under 150,000 clones, roughly 93% of which appear only once. Material: peripheral blood, obtained on day 0 of AZD1222 vaccination. All receptors derive from an adult in good health. CDR3s include the opening cysteine and the closing phenylalanine or tryptophan. Each record gives: J gene, D gene, clone size, V gene, CDR3 DNA, CDR3 protein. D genes are given only for firm matches. The size field is filled for only some rows; it gives once, few, many or a size class.

j_call: TRBJ1-1
d_call: -
clone_size: -
v_call: TRBV7-9
cdr3_nt: TGTGCCAGCAGCTACACCGGGAACACTGAAGCTTTCTTT
cdr3_aa: CASSYTGNTEAFF

j_call: TRBJ2-5
d_call: -
clone_size: -
v_call: TRBV5-8
cdr3_nt: TGTGCCAGCAGCTTGGCCAGCGACTTTCAAGAGACCCAGTACTTC
cdr3_aa: CASSLASDFQETQYF

j_call: TRBJ2-7
d_call: -
clone_size: -
v_call: TRBV6-2/TRBV6-3
cdr3_nt: TGTGCCAGCAGTTACAGTTATTTGTACGAGCAGTACTTC
cdr3_aa: CASSYSYLYEQYF

j_call: TRBJ2-7
d_call: -
clone_size: once
v_call: TRBV7-2
cdr3_nt: TGTGCCAGCCGCCCGGGGGGCACCGCCTACGAGCAGTACTTC
cdr3_aa: CASRPGGTAYEQYF

j_call: TRBJ1-5
d_call: -
clone_size: -
v_call: TRBV7-9
cdr3_nt: TGTGCCAGCAGCTTAGAGGGGAATAGCAATCAGCCCCAGCATTTT
cdr3_aa: CASSLEGNSNQPQHF

j_call: TRBJ2-3
d_call: TRBD1
clone_size: -
v_call: TRBV5-1
cdr3_nt: TGCGCCAGCAGCTTGGTCCCCGGACAGGGGGAGACCTGGTTAGCTAGCACAGATACGCAGTATTTT
cdr3_aa: CASSLVPGQGETWLASTDTQYF

j_call: TRBJ1-4
d_call: -
clone_size: -
v_call: TRBV19
cdr3_nt: TGTGCCAGTACTACAGGGTACGTGGGTGAAAAACTGTTTTTT
cdr3_aa: CASTTGYVGEKLFF

j_call: TRBJ2-5
d_call: TRBD1
clone_size: -
v_call: TRBV7-9
cdr3_nt: TGTGCCAGCAGCGAGAAGGACAGGCAAGAGACCCAGTACTTC
cdr3_aa: CASSEKDRQETQYF

j_call: TRBJ1-2
d_call: -
clone_size: -
v_call: TRBV27
cdr3_nt: TGTGCCAGCAGCCCCAGAAGACAGGTTGGGCATGGCTACACCTTC
cdr3_aa: CASSPRRQVGHGYTF

j_call: TRBJ1-1
d_call: TRBD1
clone_size: -
v_call: TRBV6-5
cdr3_nt: TGTGCCAGCAGTCCCAGGGACAGAGACACTGAAGCTTTCTTT
cdr3_aa: CASSPRDRDTEAFF

j_call: TRBJ2-3
d_call: -
clone_size: -
v_call: TRBV11-3
cdr3_nt: TGTGCCAGCAGCTCGGCCGAGGGACTCGCGGATACGCAGTATTTT
cdr3_aa: CASSSAEGLADTQYF

j_call: TRBJ2-3
d_call: -
clone_size: -
v_call: TRBV18
cdr3_nt: TGTGCCAGCTCACCTCGGGCAGATACGCAGTATTTT
cdr3_aa: CASSPRADTQYF

j_call: TRBJ2-7
d_call: TRBD2
clone_size: -
v_call: TRBV6-6
cdr3_nt: TGTGCCAGCACTCGCTCAGGACTAGCGGGGGCCGCCTACTCCTACGAGCAGTACTTC
cdr3_aa: CASTRSGLAGAAYSYEQYF

j_call: TRBJ2-5
d_call: TRBD1
clone_size: once
v_call: TRBV7-8
cdr3_nt: TGTGCCAGCAGCCCCAACCGGGACAGGGGGTGGGAGACCCAGTACTTC
cdr3_aa: CASSPNRDRGWETQYF

j_call: TRBJ1-1
d_call: -
clone_size: -
v_call: TRBV13
cdr3_nt: TGTGCCAGCAGCTTAGGCTTACAGGGAGGCACTGAAGCTTTCTTT
cdr3_aa: CASSLGLQGGTEAFF

j_call: TRBJ1-1
d_call: -
clone_size: -
v_call: TRBV18
cdr3_nt: TGTGCCAGCTCACCGACGGCGGCAAGGGTCGAGAACACTGAAGCTTTCTTT
cdr3_aa: CASSPTAARVENTEAFF

j_call: TRBJ1-2
d_call: TRBD1
clone_size: -
v_call: TRBV18
cdr3_nt: TGTGCCAGCTCACTCCGACAGGGAGACCACTATGGCTACACCTTC
cdr3_aa: CASSLRQGDHYGYTF

j_call: TRBJ1-4
d_call: -
clone_size: -
v_call: TRBV14
cdr3_nt: TGTGCCAGCAGCCAAGATGACGGGAGTCTTCAGGAAAAACTGTTTTTT
cdr3_aa: CASSQDDGSLQEKLFF

j_call: TRBJ1-6
d_call: -
clone_size: once
v_call: TRBV6-1
cdr3_nt: TGTGCCAGCAGTGATCCAGGGAGGGGTAATTCACCCCTCCACTTT
cdr3_aa: CASSDPGRGNSPLHF

j_call: TRBJ2-7
d_call: TRBD1
clone_size: -
v_call: TRBV6-1
cdr3_nt: TGTGCCAGCAGTGAATGGGACAGGGGCTACGAGCAGTACTTC
cdr3_aa: CASSEWDRGYEQYF

j_call: TRBJ2-1
d_call: -
clone_size: -
v_call: TRBV3-1/TRBV3-2
cdr3_nt: TGTGCCAGCAGCCGAACCCATGAGCAGTTCTTC
cdr3_aa: CASSRTHEQFF

j_call: TRBJ1-2
d_call: TRBD1
clone_size: -
v_call: TRBV11-2
cdr3_nt: TGTGCCAGCAGCCGAACCGGGACAGGCGATGGCTACACCTTC
cdr3_aa: CASSRTGTGDGYTF

j_call: TRBJ2-1
d_call: -
clone_size: -
v_call: TRBV19
cdr3_nt: TGTGCCAGTAGTATGCTCGGTTTGAACAATGAGCAGTTCTTC
cdr3_aa: CASSMLGLNNEQFF

j_call: TRBJ2-7
d_call: -
clone_size: few
v_call: TRBV10-3
cdr3_nt: TGTGCCATCAGTGACCTTCGCCAGGGCAGCTCCTACGAGCAGTACTTC
cdr3_aa: CAISDLRQGSSYEQYF

j_call: TRBJ1-2
d_call: TRBD1
clone_size: -
v_call: TRBV6-5
cdr3_nt: TGTGCCAGCAGTTACTCGGGGGGACAGGTCTACTATGGCTACACCTTC
cdr3_aa: CASSYSGGQVYYGYTF

j_call: TRBJ2-2
d_call: -
clone_size: -
v_call: TRBV6-5
cdr3_nt: TGTGCCAGCACCCCCGGGGTATCGGACACCGGGGAGCTGTTTTTT
cdr3_aa: CASTPGVSDTGELFF

j_call: TRBJ1-1
d_call: TRBD1
clone_size: -
v_call: TRBV5-4
cdr3_nt: TGTGCCAGCAGCTTGCAGGGGGTGAACACTGAAGCTTTCTTT
cdr3_aa: CASSLQGVNTEAFF

j_call: TRBJ1-6
d_call: TRBD1
clone_size: -
v_call: TRBV10-3
cdr3_nt: TGTGCCATCAGCCTACAGGGGGAGAATTCACCCCTCCACTTT
cdr3_aa: CAISLQGENSPLHF

j_call: TRBJ1-4
d_call: -
clone_size: -
v_call: TRBV7-9
cdr3_nt: TGTGCCAGCAGCTTAGGGACAGACAAAAAACTGTTTTTT
cdr3_aa: CASSLGTDKKLFF

j_call: TRBJ1-2
d_call: -
clone_size: -
v_call: TRBV13
cdr3_nt: TGTGCCAGCAGCTTAGGCCTTGGGATGCGTGGCTACACCTTC
cdr3_aa: CASSLGLGMRGYTF

j_call: TRBJ2-7
d_call: TRBD1
clone_size: -
v_call: TRBV5-8
cdr3_nt: TGTGCCAGCAGCAATAAGGGACAGGGGGCCTCCTACGAGCAGTACTTC
cdr3_aa: CASSNKGQGASYEQYF

j_call: TRBJ1-5
d_call: -
clone_size: -
v_call: TRBV5-1
cdr3_nt: TGCGCCAGCAGCTTGGAGCCAAATCAGCCCCAGCATTTT
cdr3_aa: CASSLEPNQPQHF

j_call: TRBJ2-7
d_call: -
clone_size: -
v_call: TRBV4-1
cdr3_nt: TGCGCCAGCAGCCAGCCCTGGGGCGAGCAGTACTTC
cdr3_aa: CASSQPWGEQYF

j_call: TRBJ1-1
d_call: TRBD1
clone_size: -
v_call: TRBV18
cdr3_nt: TGTGCCAGCTCACCCGGGGACAGAGGGACTGAAGCTTTCTTT
cdr3_aa: CASSPGDRGTEAFF

j_call: TRBJ1-2
d_call: -
clone_size: -
v_call: TRBV5-1
cdr3_nt: TGCGCCAGCAGCTTGAACCGATTCAACTATGGCTACACCTTC
cdr3_aa: CASSLNRFNYGYTF

j_call: TRBJ2-7
d_call: -
clone_size: once
v_call: TRBV5-4
cdr3_nt: TGTGCCAGCAGCTTGGAAGTAACGGGGGTGTCAGAGCAGTACTTC
cdr3_aa: CASSLEVTGVSEQYF

j_call: TRBJ2-1
d_call: -
clone_size: -
v_call: TRBV13
cdr3_nt: TGTGCCAGCAGGGCTAGCCCTTACAATGAGCAGTTCTTC
cdr3_aa: CASRASPYNEQFF

j_call: TRBJ2-2
d_call: -
clone_size: -
v_call: TRBV6-5
cdr3_nt: TGTGCCAGCACGTTGGCACCCACGAACACCGGGGAGCTGTTTTTT
cdr3_aa: CASTLAPTNTGELFF

j_call: TRBJ1-2
d_call: -
clone_size: -
v_call: TRBV29-1
cdr3_nt: TGCAGCGCCCTCCACGGGGGCGACTATGGCTACACCTTC
cdr3_aa: CSALHGGDYGYTF

j_call: TRBJ1-6
d_call: -
clone_size: -
v_call: TRBV19
cdr3_nt: TGTGCCAGTCTACAGGGTTCCTCCTATAATTCACCCCTCCACTTT
cdr3_aa: CASLQGSSYNSPLHF

j_call: TRBJ1-3
d_call: -
clone_size: -
v_call: TRBV30
cdr3_nt: TGTGCCTGGAGCCGTGGTTTAGGTAACTCTGGAAACACCATATATTTT
cdr3_aa: CAWSRGLGNSGNTIYF

j_call: TRBJ1-2
d_call: -
clone_size: -
v_call: TRBV3-1/TRBV3-2
cdr3_nt: TGTGCCAGCAGCCAAGGTGCAGCTATCTATGGCTACACCTTC
cdr3_aa: CASSQGAAIYGYTF

j_call: TRBJ1-1
d_call: TRBD1
clone_size: -
v_call: TRBV3-1/TRBV3-2
cdr3_nt: TGTGCCAGCAGCCCCAGGGGGACGAACACTGAAGCTTTCTTT
cdr3_aa: CASSPRGTNTEAFF

j_call: TRBJ1-1
d_call: -
clone_size: -
v_call: TRBV11-1
cdr3_nt: TGTGCCAGCAGCTCACCGGACGTAGGGAACACTGAAGCTTTCTTT
cdr3_aa: CASSSPDVGNTEAFF

j_call: TRBJ1-6
d_call: TRBD1
clone_size: -
v_call: TRBV27
cdr3_nt: TGTGCCAGTGGACAGGGTGAGTCACCCCTCCACTTT
cdr3_aa: CASGQGESPLHF

j_call: TRBJ1-5
d_call: TRBD1
clone_size: -
v_call: TRBV3-1/TRBV3-2
cdr3_nt: TGTGCCAGCAGCACGACAGGGGTAGACCAGCCCCAGCATTTT
cdr3_aa: CASSTTGVDQPQHF

j_call: TRBJ1-2
d_call: -
clone_size: -
v_call: TRBV6-2/TRBV6-3
cdr3_nt: TGTGCCAGCAGTTACCCCACAGGGAGAGGCTATGGCTACACCTTC
cdr3_aa: CASSYPTGRGYGYTF

j_call: TRBJ1-1
d_call: TRBD1
clone_size: -
v_call: TRBV6-1
cdr3_nt: TGTGCCAGCAGTGGGACAGGGAGGAATCAAGCCCCGGCCGACACTGAAGCTTTCTTT
cdr3_aa: CASSGTGRNQAPADTEAFF

j_call: TRBJ2-2
d_call: TRBD1
clone_size: -
v_call: TRBV7-9
cdr3_nt: TGTGCCAGCAGTACCCCTCGGACAGGGGTTATTTCTGGGGAGCTGTTTTTT
cdr3_aa: CASSTPRTGVISGELFF

j_call: TRBJ1-2
d_call: -
clone_size: -
v_call: TRBV4-2
cdr3_nt: TGTGCCAGCAGCCAAGATAAAGTTACAGCTCTGATCTATGGCTACACCTTC
cdr3_aa: CASSQDKVTALIYGYTF